These T cell receptor beta chains were read from a single sample in a study of blood T cell repertoires in COVID-19. Repertoires were generated with immunoSEQ multiplex PCR, while TCRdb's copy carries only in-frame clones and drops some. This sample yields roughly 140,000 clones, of which 65% to 80% are seen a single time; around 2.1% belongs to the top ten. What was sequenced was peripheral blood. The receptors shown here come from a woman aged 60-70 years with acute or convalescent COVID-19. The CDR3 runs from the conserved cysteine through the conserved F or W. The D gene is left open where the match is weak. Expanded clones get a size class; other rows say once, few or many, or leave the size out.

abundance	v_gene	j_gene	d_gene	CDR3aa	CDR3nt
NA	TRBV19	TRBJ1-2	NA	CASSIDRTPNYGYTF	TGTGCCAGTAGTATCGACCGGACACCGAACTATGGCTACACCTTC
NA	TRBV20-1	TRBJ2-7	NA	CSAKTSYEQYF	TGCAGTGCTAAGACTAGCTACGAGCAGTACTTC
NA	TRBV19	TRBJ2-1	NA	CASSTGSYNEQFF	TGTGCCAGTTCGACTGGCTCCTACAATGAGCAGTTCTTC
NA	TRBV14	TRBJ2-7	TRBD2	CASSQDWISGRFKTSYEQYF	TGTGCCAGCAGCCAAGATTGGATTAGCGGGAGGTTCAAGACCTCCTACGAGCAGTACTTC
NA	TRBV28	TRBJ1-5	TRBD1	CASSLRNRGYYQPQHF	TGTGCCAGCAGTTTAAGGAACAGGGGATATTATCAGCCCCAGCATTTT
NA	TRBV12-3/TRBV12-4	TRBJ1-5	TRBD1	CASSQTGVQPQHF	TGTGCCAGCAGTCAAACAGGGGTCCAGCCCCAGCATTTT
many	TRBV14	TRBJ1-2	NA	CASSQVQSSGYTF	TGTGCCAGCAGCCAAGTACAGAGTTCAGGCTACACCTTC
NA	TRBV27	TRBJ2-2	NA	CASSPGVGTGELFF	TGTGCCAGCAGCCCCGGGGTGGGAACCGGGGAGCTGTTTTTT
NA	TRBV11-2	TRBJ1-3	NA	CASSLIGQRLRGAGNTIYF	TGTGCCAGCAGCTTAATAGGTCAACGCCTCCGAGGAGCTGGAAACACCATATATTTT
NA	TRBV6-1	TRBJ1-3	TRBD1	CASSESGRTGLGGNTIYF	TGTGCCAGCAGTGAAAGTGGCAGGACAGGCCTGGGAGGAAACACCATATATTTT
NA	TRBV6-5	TRBJ2-7	TRBD2	CASSTGGSYEQYF	TGTGCCAGCTCGACGGGGGGCTCCTACGAGCAGTACTTC
NA	TRBV5-6	TRBJ2-7	TRBD2	CASSLGAGVVNEQYF	TGTGCCAGCAGCTTGGGAGCGGGAGTGGTGAACGAGCAGTACTTC
NA	TRBV10-3	TRBJ2-1	NA	CAISELASDSYNEQFF	TGTGCCATCAGTGAGCTCGCTAGCGACTCCTACAATGAGCAGTTCTTC
NA	TRBV29-1	TRBJ2-7	TRBD1	CSVWTGDGYEQYF	TGCAGCGTCTGGACAGGGGACGGCTACGAGCAGTACTTC
once	TRBV4-1	TRBJ2-7	TRBD2	CASSFLAGGPSAYEQYF	TGCGCCAGCAGCTTTCTAGCGGGAGGGCCAAGTGCCTACGAGCAGTACTTC
few	TRBV5-1	TRBJ1-4	NA	CASSLGLQFPEKLFF	TGCGCCAGCAGCTTGGGCCTACAGTTTCCTGAAAAACTGTTTTTT
NA	TRBV14	TRBJ1-1	NA	CASSPPIYMNTEAFF	TGTGCCAGCAGCCCTCCGATATACATGAACACTGAAGCTTTCTTT
NA	TRBV3-1/TRBV3-2	TRBJ1-3	NA	CASSQVGGAGNTIYF	TGTGCCAGCAGCCAAGTGGGGGGGGCTGGAAACACCATATATTTT
few	TRBV30	TRBJ1-1	NA	CAWSVGGLAEAFF	TGTGCCTGGAGTGTGGGGGGGCTGGCTGAAGCTTTCTTT
once	TRBV28	TRBJ1-5	TRBD1	CASSYSGTAFQPQHF	TGTGCCAGCAGTTATTCTGGGACAGCCTTTCAGCCCCAGCATTTT
NA	TRBV27	TRBJ1-1	TRBD1	CASSPGQGIIPTGNTEAFF	TGTGCCAGCAGCCCAGGACAGGGTATAATTCCGACGGGGAACACTGAAGCTTTCTTT
few	TRBV27	TRBJ1-5	NA	CASSFTWGANQPQHF	TGTGCCAGCAGTTTTACGTGGGGAGCCAATCAGCCCCAGCATTTT